This TCR beta chain came from a study of type 1 and type 2 diabetes patients. Regarding the study as a whole: Age and gender were not matched between study groups.

The CDR3 is 15 residues long. The V gene's germline CDR1 is SGHKS and CDR2 YYEKEE (reference sequence). V was cut by 0 bases and J by 0 bases, with 9 bases left in between. Concerning this clonotype itself: Its antigen is currently unknown.

The PCR template was genomic DNA. A primer set of 30 forward and 13 reverse primers amplified the CDR3. TCRdb re-derived calls from the multiplex PCR reads in MiXCR, one entry per CDR3 protein. The top ten clones hold approximately 15% of a sample with a few hundred thousand distinct CDR3 sequences, roughly 48% of them seen once. The sequence came from a man in his late teens or twenties with type 2 diabetes. This rearrangement joins TRBV5-5 to TRBJ1-1; D remains ambiguous. The sample taken for sequencing was peripheral blood mononuclear cells (PBMCs). The CDR3 is CASSLDPDLNTEAFF. The CDR3, as DNA: TGTGCCAGCAGCTTGGATCCAGACCTGAACACTGAAGCTTTCTTT.